These 18 T cell receptor beta chains came from one sample sequenced in a study of T cells after yellow fever vaccination. TCRdb called the 5' RACE reads again in MiXCR, with one record for every CDR3 protein. The sample consists of about 350,000 distinct CDR3 sequences, about 4% of them appearing once. The sequenced sample was PBMCs, obtained 5 days after the yellow fever booster vaccination. The receptors derive from a man aged 18 to 29 who received the YFV17D yellow fever vaccine.

This clonotype occurred a few times. The rearrangement joins TRBV18 to TRBJ2-3, with D unclear. CDR1 is KGHSH, CDR2 LQKENI, per germline. The CDR3 has 15 amino acids. Trimming removed 3 bases at V and 2 bases at J, with 12 bases between. The CDR3 DNA follows: TGTGCCAGCTCACCGGGCTACCTTCACACAGATACGCAGTATTTT. This sequence encodes CASSPGYLHTDTQYF.

In its sample, this clonotype was seen a few times. This chain connects TRBV7-2 to TRBJ2-2; possible D gene TRBD1, 6 bases. The germline V gene encodes CDR1 SGHTA and CDR2 FQGNSA. V was pared by 6 bases and J by 7 bases, with 12 bases between. The length of the CDR3 is 13 residues. CDR3 bases: TGTGCCAGCAGTACTTACAGGGACGGGGAGCTGTTTTTT. This codes for CASSTYRDGELFF.

At least ten counts were recorded for this clonotype. CDR3 loop: CASGWTSLNEQFF. CDR3 in DNA: TGTGCCAGCGGTTGGACTAGCCTAAATGAGCAGTTCTTC. V and J are TRBV6-5 and TRBJ2-1; the match to TRBD2 covers 8 bases. The CDR3 is 13 amino acids. Germline CDR1 and CDR2: MNHEY and SVGAGI. The ends lost 8 bases at V and 7 bases at J; junction bases unmatched: 7.

The chain couples TRBV20-1 to TRBJ2-1; the D call may be TRBD1 or TRBD2 (5 bases each). CDR3 size: 10 residues. Looked up from germline, CDR1 is DFQATT and CDR2 is SNEGSKA (reference sequence). V lost 6 bases, J lost 15 bases, and 15 bases lay in between. CDR3 region: CSARGPRGFF. CDR3 DNA: TGCAGTGCAAGGGGCCCCCGGGGGTTCTTC.

The chain combines TRBV7-3 with TRBJ2-5; D is perhaps TRBD2 (7 bases). V lost 6 bases, J lost 5 bases, and 19 bases lay in between. CDR1 SGHTA and CDR2 FQGTGA come from the germline V gene. This CDR3 contains 15 residues. Here the CDR3 reads CASSPSAGAGETQYF. DNA for the CDR3: TGTGCCAGCAGTCCCTCGGCGGGGGCTGGCGAGACCCAGTACTTC.

This clonotype has a count of ten or more. This chain links TRBV25-1 with TRBJ2-3, with D possibly called TRBD1 or TRBD2 (5 bases each). V was trimmed by 4 bases and J by 4 bases, leaving 21 bases between them. The CDR3 contains 17 residues. Germline V gives CDR1 MGHDK, CDR2 SYGVNS. The CDR3 here is CASSAPPGPRTADTQYF. CDR3 coding DNA: TGTGCCAGCAGTGCGCCCCCGGGACCACGAACGGCAGATACGCAGTATTTT. Full variable domain (outside the CDR3, taken from reference TRBV25-1 and TRBJ2-3): EADIYQTPRYLVIGTGKKITLECSQTMGHDKMYWYQQDPGMELHLIHYSYGVNSTEKGDLSSESTVSRIRTEHFPLTLESARPSHTSQYLCASSAPPGPRTADTQYFGPGTRLTVL.

This rearrangement joins TRBV7-3 to TRBJ1-2, with D possibly matching TRBD1 (5 bases). The germline V gene has CDR1 SGHTA and CDR2 FQGTGA. CDR3 length equals 16 residues. V dropped 1 base and J dropped 6 bases, with 18 bases sitting between them. The CDR3: CASSLIPETLGDGYTF. CDR3 nucleotide sequence: TGTGCCAGCAGCTTAATTCCAGAGACCCTGGGGGATGGCTACACCTTC.

This chain uses TRBV20-1 with TRBJ2-3; 8 nucleotides align to TRBD1. The CDR3 sequence is 14 residues long. The junction had 10 bases not matched to a gene; V was cut back by 7 bases and J by 4 bases. The germline gives CDR1 DFQATT, CDR2 SNEGSKA (reference sequence). In DNA, the CDR3 is TGCAGTGTACCCCCCGGACAGGGTGCAGATACGCAGTATTTT. This encodes CSVPPGQGADTQYF.

This clonotype has ten or more counts. The chain carries TRBV4-1 and TRBJ2-3; D is unresolved. The CDR3 spans 14 residues. Germline assignment: CDR1 MGHRA and CDR2 YSYEKL. Trimming took 5 bases from V and 4 from J, leaving 13 bases between them. The CDR3 spells CASSAPGGPDTQYF. The CDR3, as DNA: TGCGCCAGCAGCGCCCCGGGTGGTCCAGATACGCAGTATTTT.

This clonotype has more than one count but fewer than ten. J is TRBJ1-5 and V is TRBV6-2 or TRBV6-3, with D unresolved. Per germline, CDR1 MNHEY and CDR2 SVGEGT. V was cut by 4 bases and J by 4 bases, with 8 bases left in between. This CDR3 spans 13 amino acids. The CDR3 region has the DNA TGTGCCAGCAGTTGGATCGGAAATCAGCCCCAGCATTTT. Encoded protein: CASSWIGNQPQHF.

The table lists this clonotype with many counts. J is TRBJ1-1 and V is TRBV6-2 or TRBV6-3; the D gene is possibly TRBD1 (6 bases). The germline V gene has CDR1 MNHEY and CDR2 SVGEGT. This CDR3 comprises 15 residues. The ends were cut back, 6 bases at V and 5 bases at J, with 19 bases in the middle. The CDR3 here is CASRALRGAATEAFF. The CDR3 bases are TGTGCCAGCAGGGCCCTTCGGGGGGCTGCGACTGAAGCTTTCTTT.

As DNA, the CDR3 is TGCAGTGCTCCACGGACAGGGAGTGTAAAACTGTTTTTT. Translating gives CSAPRTGSVKLFF. The chain is built from TRBV20-1 and TRBJ1-4, with 8 bases lining up with TRBD1. CDR3 length: 13 residues. Trimming at V came to 5 bases and at J to 10 bases, leaving 9 bases not matched to a gene. The germline CDR1 and CDR2 sequences are DFQATT and SNEGSKA (reference sequence).

This clonotype was counted ten times or more. The genes are TRBV5-1 and TRBJ2-5; D uncertain. There are 12 residues in the CDR3. CDR1 is SGHRS and CDR2 is YFSETQ in the germline V gene. Between the trimmed V and J ends, which lost 6 bases and 4 bases, there was a span of 10 bases. The CDR3 sequence is CASNDGLETQYF. CDR3 sequence (DNA): TGCGCCAGCAATGACGGGTTAGAGACCCAGTACTTC.

The rearrangement links TRBV6-2 or TRBV6-3 to TRBJ1-1, with D possibly matching TRBD1 (5 bases). Trimming shortened V by 10 bases and J by 3 bases, and 15 bases separated the two germline ends. Germline CDR1 MNHEY, CDR2 SVGEGT. This CDR3 spans 13 amino acids. CDR3 in amino acids: CATGKGADTEAFF. As DNA, the CDR3 is TGTGCCACCGGAAAAGGGGCGGACACTGAAGCTTTCTTT.

CDR3 residues: CASRLAPGRANTEAFF. As DNA, the CDR3 is TGTGCAAGTCGCTTAGCTCCAGGCAGGGCAAACACTGAAGCTTTCTTT. The V gene is TRBV12-2, the J gene TRBJ1-1. TRBV12-2 is reported as a pseudogene. This CDR3 is built from 16 residues.

This clonotype was counted ten times or more. J is TRBJ2-5 and V is TRBV7-3; weak D call: TRBD1 (6 bases). CDR3 length: 17 residues. The germline gives CDR1 SGHTA, CDR2 FQGTGA. Trimming took 2 bases from V and 5 from J, leaving 21 bases between them. The CDR3 nucleotides read TGTGCCAGCAGCTTACCCTCGACAGGACCCGAAGAGGAGACCCAGTACTTC. Its protein product is CASSLPSTGPEEETQYF.

This clonotype was recorded a few times. The chain carries TRBV7-2 and TRBJ1-2, with D perhaps matching TRBD1 (6 bases). V was pared by 4 bases and J by 6 bases, with 15 bases between. The CDR3 loop spans 14 amino acids. Germline V CDR1 and CDR2: SGHTA, FQGNSA. The CDR3 reads CASSSGYREHGYTF. As DNA, the CDR3 is TGTGCCAGCAGCTCCGGGTACAGGGAGCATGGCTACACCTTC. The full variable domain, rest sourced from reference TRBV7-2 and TRBJ1-2, is GAGVSQSPSNKVTEKGKDVELRCDPISGHTALYWYRQSLGQGLEFLIYFQGNSAPDKSGLPSDRFSAERTGGSVSTLTIQRTQQEDSAVYLCASSSGYREHGYTFGSGTRLTVV.

This clonotype was detected a few times. The chain is built from TRBV30 and TRBJ2-3; possible D gene TRBD1, 5 bases. V was pared by 3 bases and J by 4 bases, with 17 bases between. The CDR3 has 15 amino acids. Germline V gene data show CDR1 as GTSNPN and CDR2 as SVGIG (reference sequence). The CDR3 nucleotides read TGTGCCTGGAGCAGGGCGGAAGCGAGCGCAGATACGCAGTATTTT. It specifies CAWSRAEASADTQYF.